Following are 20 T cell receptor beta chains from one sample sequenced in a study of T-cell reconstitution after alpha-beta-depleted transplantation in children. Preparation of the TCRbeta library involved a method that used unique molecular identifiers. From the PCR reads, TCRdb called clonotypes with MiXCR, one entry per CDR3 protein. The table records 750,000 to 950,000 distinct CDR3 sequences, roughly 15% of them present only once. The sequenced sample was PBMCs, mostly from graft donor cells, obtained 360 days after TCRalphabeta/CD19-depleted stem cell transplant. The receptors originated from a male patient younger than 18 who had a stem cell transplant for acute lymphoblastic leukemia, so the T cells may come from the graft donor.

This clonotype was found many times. CDR3 sequence (DNA): TGTGCCAGCAGTTCAGGGGTTTACACCGGGGAGCTGTTTTTT. Amino acids: CASSSGVYTGELFF. The chain has TRBV12-3 or TRBV12-4 and TRBJ2-2; a possible D gene is TRBD1 (6 bases). The CDR3 length is 14 residues. V was trimmed by 4 bases and J by 3 bases, leaving 9 bases between them.

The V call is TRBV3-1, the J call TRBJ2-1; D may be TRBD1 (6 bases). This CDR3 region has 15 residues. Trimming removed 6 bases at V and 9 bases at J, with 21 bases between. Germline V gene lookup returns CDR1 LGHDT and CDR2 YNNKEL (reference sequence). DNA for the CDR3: TGTGCCAGCAGTCATCAGGGGTTGTGGGATATTGAGCAGTTCTTC. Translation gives CASSHQGLWDIEQFF.

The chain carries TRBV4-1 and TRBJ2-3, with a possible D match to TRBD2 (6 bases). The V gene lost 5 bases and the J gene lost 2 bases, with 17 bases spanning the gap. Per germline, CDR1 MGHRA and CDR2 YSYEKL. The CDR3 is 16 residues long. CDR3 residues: CASSNLWGVATDTQYF. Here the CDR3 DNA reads TGCGCCAGCAGCAACCTCTGGGGGGTAGCCACAGATACGCAGTATTTT.

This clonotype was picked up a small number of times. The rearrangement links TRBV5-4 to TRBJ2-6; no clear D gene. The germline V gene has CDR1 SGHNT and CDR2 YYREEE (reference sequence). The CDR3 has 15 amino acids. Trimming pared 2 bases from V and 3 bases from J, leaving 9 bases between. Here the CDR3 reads CASSFGPFGANVLTF. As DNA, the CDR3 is TGTGCCAGCAGCTTTGGACCTTTTGGGGCCAACGTCCTGACTTTC.

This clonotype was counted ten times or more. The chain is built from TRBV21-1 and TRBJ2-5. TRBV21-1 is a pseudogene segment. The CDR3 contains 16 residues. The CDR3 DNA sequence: TGTGCCAGCAGCAAACGTTTCAGGCAGCTACAAGAGACCCAGTACTTC. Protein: CASSKRFRQLQETQYF.

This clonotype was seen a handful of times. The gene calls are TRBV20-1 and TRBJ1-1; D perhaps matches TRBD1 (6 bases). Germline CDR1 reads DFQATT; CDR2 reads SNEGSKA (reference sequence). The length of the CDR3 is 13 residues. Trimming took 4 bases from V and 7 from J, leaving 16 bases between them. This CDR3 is CSATRGAMGEAFF. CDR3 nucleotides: TGCAGTGCTACCCGGGGGGCGATGGGTGAAGCTTTCTTT.

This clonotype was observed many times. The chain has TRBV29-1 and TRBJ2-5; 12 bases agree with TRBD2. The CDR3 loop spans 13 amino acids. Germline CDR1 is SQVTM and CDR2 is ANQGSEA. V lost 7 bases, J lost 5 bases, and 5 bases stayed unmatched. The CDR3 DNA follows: TGCAGCGGAGTAGGACTAGCGGGGGAGACCCAGTACTTC. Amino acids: CSGVGLAGETQYF.

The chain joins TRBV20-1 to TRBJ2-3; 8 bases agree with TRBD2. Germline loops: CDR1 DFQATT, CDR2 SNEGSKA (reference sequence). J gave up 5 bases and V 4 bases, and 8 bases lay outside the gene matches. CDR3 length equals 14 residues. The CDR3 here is CSAIRSGALDTQYF. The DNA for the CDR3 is TGCAGTGCTATCCGTAGCGGGGCCCTAGATACGCAGTATTTT.

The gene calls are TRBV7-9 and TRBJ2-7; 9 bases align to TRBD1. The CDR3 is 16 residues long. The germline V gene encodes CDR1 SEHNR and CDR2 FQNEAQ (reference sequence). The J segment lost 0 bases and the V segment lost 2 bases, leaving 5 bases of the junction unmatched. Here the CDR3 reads CASSLWTGVSSYEQYF. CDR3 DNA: TGTGCCAGCAGCTTATGGACAGGGGTTAGCTCCTACGAGCAGTACTTC.

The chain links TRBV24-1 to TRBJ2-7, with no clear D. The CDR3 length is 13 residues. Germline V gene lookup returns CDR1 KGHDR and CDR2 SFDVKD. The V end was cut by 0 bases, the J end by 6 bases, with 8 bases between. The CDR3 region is CATSDLNVAEQYF. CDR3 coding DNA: TGTGCCACCAGTGATTTGAACGTGGCCGAGCAGTACTTC.

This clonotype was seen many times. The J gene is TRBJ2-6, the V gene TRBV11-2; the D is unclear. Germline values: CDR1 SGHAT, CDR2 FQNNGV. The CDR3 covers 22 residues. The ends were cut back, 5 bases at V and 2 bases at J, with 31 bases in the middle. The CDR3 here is CASSITLLGHHAFSAGANVLTF. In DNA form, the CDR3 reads TGTGCCAGCAGCATTACATTGCTAGGTCACCACGCGTTCTCGGCTGGGGCCAACGTCCTGACTTTC.

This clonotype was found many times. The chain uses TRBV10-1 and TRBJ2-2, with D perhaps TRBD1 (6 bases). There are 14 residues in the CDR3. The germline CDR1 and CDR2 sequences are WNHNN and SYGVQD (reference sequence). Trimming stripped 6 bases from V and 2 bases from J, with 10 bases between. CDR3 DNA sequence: TGCGCCAGCAGGGCAGGGGCCAACACCGGGGAGCTGTTTTTT. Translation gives CASRAGANTGELFF.

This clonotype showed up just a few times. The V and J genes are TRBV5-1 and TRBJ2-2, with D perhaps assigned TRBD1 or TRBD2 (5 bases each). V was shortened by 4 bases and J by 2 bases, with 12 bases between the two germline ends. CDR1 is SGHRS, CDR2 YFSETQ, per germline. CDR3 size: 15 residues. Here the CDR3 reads CASSHGTHNTGELFF. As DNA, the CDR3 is TGCGCCAGCAGCCACGGGACCCATAACACCGGGGAGCTGTTTTTT.

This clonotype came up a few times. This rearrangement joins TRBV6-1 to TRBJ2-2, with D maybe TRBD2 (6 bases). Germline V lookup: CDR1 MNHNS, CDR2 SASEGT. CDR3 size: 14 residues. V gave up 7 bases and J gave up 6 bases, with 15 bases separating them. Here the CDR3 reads CASTVDWGAGELFF. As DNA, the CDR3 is TGTGCCAGCACTGTAGATTGGGGGGCCGGGGAGCTGTTTTTT.

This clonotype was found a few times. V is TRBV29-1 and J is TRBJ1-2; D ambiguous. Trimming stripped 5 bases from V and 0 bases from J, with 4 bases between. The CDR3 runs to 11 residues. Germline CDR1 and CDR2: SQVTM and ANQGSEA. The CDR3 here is CSVRANYGYTF. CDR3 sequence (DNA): TGCAGCGTTCGGGCTAACTATGGCTACACCTTC.

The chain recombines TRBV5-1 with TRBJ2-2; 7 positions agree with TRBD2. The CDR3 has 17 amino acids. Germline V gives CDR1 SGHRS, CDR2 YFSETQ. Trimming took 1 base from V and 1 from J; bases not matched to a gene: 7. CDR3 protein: CASSLSNPSGNTGELFF. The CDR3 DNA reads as TGCGCCAGCAGCTTGTCGAATCCTAGCGGGAACACCGGGGAGCTGTTTTTT.

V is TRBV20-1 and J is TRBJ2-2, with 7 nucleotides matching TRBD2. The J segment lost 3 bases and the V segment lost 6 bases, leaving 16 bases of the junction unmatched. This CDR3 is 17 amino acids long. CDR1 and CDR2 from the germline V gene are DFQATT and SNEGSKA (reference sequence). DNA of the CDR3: TGCAGTGCCCGGAAAGAGGCTCGGGACTACTACACCGGGGAGCTGTTTTTT. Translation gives CSARKEARDYYTGELFF.

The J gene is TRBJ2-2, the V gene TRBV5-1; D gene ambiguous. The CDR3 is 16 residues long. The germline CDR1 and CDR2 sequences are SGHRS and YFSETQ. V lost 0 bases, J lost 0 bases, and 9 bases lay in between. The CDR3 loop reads CASSLALVANTGELFF. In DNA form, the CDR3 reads TGCGCCAGCAGCTTGGCCCTAGTCGCGAACACCGGGGAGCTGTTTTTT.

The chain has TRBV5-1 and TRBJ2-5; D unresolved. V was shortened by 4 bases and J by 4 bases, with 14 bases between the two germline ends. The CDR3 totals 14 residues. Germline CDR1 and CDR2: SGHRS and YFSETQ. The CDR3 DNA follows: TGCGCCAGCAGCCCCTCTACAAGAGGAGAGACCCAGTACTTC. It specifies CASSPSTRGETQYF.

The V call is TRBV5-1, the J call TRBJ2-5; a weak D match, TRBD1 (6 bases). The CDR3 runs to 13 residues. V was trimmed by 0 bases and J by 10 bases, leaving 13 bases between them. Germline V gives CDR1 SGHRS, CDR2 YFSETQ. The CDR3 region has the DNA TGCGCCAGCAGCTTGGGTCAGGGGATAATCCAGTACTTC. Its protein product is CASSLGQGIIQYF.